The sequence of this T cell receptor (beta chain) was determined in a study of PD-L1 blockade in urothelial cancer. Whole-study context: Analysis of the blood was performed 3 weeks (second dose) and 6 weeks after treatment start.

Findings and limits, study-wide: Below-median pretreatment blood TCR clonality predicted better survival.

Produced via immunoSEQ multiplex PCR; TCRdb's table is partial and in-frame only. The table has tens of thousands of clones, over 75% seen once. The time point: pretreatment peripheral blood. In regard to this clone: The antigen is unknown.

This CDR3 spans 14 amino acids. Germline V gives CDR1 MNHEY, CDR2 SVGAGI. Trimming removed 4 bases from V and 4 bases from J, with 13 bases in between. This material consisted of PBMCs, taken around atezolizumab (anti-PD-L1) treatment. The chain has TRBV6-5 and TRBJ1-1; D unresolved. This clonotype originated in a man aged 55 to 69 with urothelial cancer. DNA for the CDR3: TGTGCCAGCAGTTCCCCGACGGGAGGCACTGAAGCTTTCTTT. This sequence encodes CASSSPTGGTEAFF.